The 17 T cell receptor beta chains presented below share a single source sample, sequenced in a study of T-cell memory formation after mild COVID-19. TCRdb processed the 5' RACE reads anew with MiXCR; each CDR3 protein has one entry. The table shows about 150,000 distinct CDR3 sequences, with approximately 13% occurring only once. The sample was PBMCs or a T cell subset sorted from them (not recorded which). The source of these receptors is a man younger than 35 who had mild COVID-19 (a few samples of this study predate the infection). Cell type and time point are not known.

The chain recombines TRBV9 with TRBJ2-5; D gene ambiguous. The CDR3 extends over 13 amino acids. V was trimmed by 2 bases and J by 0 bases, leaving 5 bases between them. Germline loops: CDR1 SGDLS, CDR2 YYNGEE. DNA of the CDR3: TGTGCCAGCAGCGTTACACACCAAGAGACCCAGTACTTC. This encodes CASSVTHQETQYF.

In this sample, this clonotype turned up a few times. The V gene is TRBV14, the J gene TRBJ2-6; D is unclear. The CDR3 spans 16 residues. Germline V gene lookup returns CDR1 SGHDN and CDR2 FVKESK. The V end lost 1 base, the J end lost 0 bases, and 7 bases lay between the germline ends. CDR3 loop: CASSQVSLSGANVLTF. The CDR3 DNA sequence: TGTGCCAGCAGCCAAGTATCCCTCTCTGGGGCCAACGTCCTGACTTTC.

The chain links TRBV15 to TRBJ2-1; tentatively, D is TRBD2 (5 bases). Germline values: CDR1 LNHNV, CDR2 YYDKDF (reference sequence). There are 13 residues in the CDR3. Trimming cost V 0 bases and J 10 bases, with 10 bases left between them. The CDR3 nucleotides read TGTGCCACCAGCAGAGATTTCCAGCGGGAGCAGTTCTTC. This encodes CATSRDFQREQFF.

This clonotype occurred many times. The J gene is TRBJ2-5, the V gene TRBV7-2, with 8 bases that match TRBD1. The CDR3 contains 14 residues. Germline lookup yields CDR1 SGHTA and CDR2 FQGNSA. After removal of 6 bases from V and 2 bases from J, the junction contained 5 bases not matched to a gene. CDR3 in DNA: TGTGCCAGCAGGTGGGGACAGGCGCAAGAGACCCAGTACTTC. Encoded protein: CASRWGQAQETQYF. The entire variable domain, with the rest obtained from reference TRBV7-2 and TRBJ2-5, is as follows: GAGVSQSPSNKVTEKGKDVELRCDPISGHTALYWYRQSLGQGLEFLIYFQGNSAPDKSGLPSDRFSAERTGGSVSTLTIQRTQQEDSAVYLCASRWGQAQETQYFGPGTRLLVL.

The chain recombines TRBV27 with TRBJ1-4; 12 positions agree with TRBD1. This CDR3 has 14 amino acids. The V and J ends lost 6 bases and 7 bases, in that order; junction bases with no gene match: 3. Germline lookup yields CDR1 MNHEY and CDR2 SMNVEV (reference sequence). Here the CDR3 DNA reads TGTGCCAGCAGGGGACAGGGGGCCGGTGAAAAACTGTTTTTT. Protein: CASRGQGAGEKLFF. The variable domain in full, completed from reference TRBV27 and TRBJ1-4, reads EAQVTQNPRYLITVTGKKLTVTCSQNMNHEYMSWYRQDPGLGLRQIYYSMNVEVTDKGDVPEGYKVSRKEKRNFPLILESPSPNQTSLYFCASRGQGAGEKLFFGSGTQLSVL.

This clonotype was seen only a few times. The V and J genes are TRBV29-1 and TRBJ2-5; 8 bases are a match to TRBD2. This CDR3 is built from 14 residues. The junction had 5 bases not matched to a gene; V was cut back by 3 bases and J by 2 bases. Per germline, CDR1 SQVTM and CDR2 ANQGSEA. The CDR3 nucleotides are TGCAGCGTTGATGGCCCTAGCGGGCAAGAGACCCAGTACTTC. It yields the protein CSVDGPSGQETQYF.

The CDR3 sequence: CASSQDLAGKNTGELFF. CDR3 DNA sequence: TGCGCCAGCAGCCAAGATCTCGCGGGCAAGAACACCGGGGAGCTGTTTTTT. The gene calls are TRBV4-3 and TRBJ2-2, with D tentatively TRBD2 (5 bases). This CDR3 has 17 residues. CDR1 and CDR2 (germline): LGHNA, YSLEER. With 0 bases removed from V and 1 base from J, the gap between germline ends came to 12 bases.

This clonotype occurred a few times. The V gene is TRBV7-2, the J gene TRBJ1-1; 7 positions match TRBD1. This CDR3 contains 14 residues. Germline V gene sequence: CDR1 SGHTA, CDR2 FQGNSA. The V gene end was trimmed by 5 bases and the J gene end by 4 bases; junction bases not matched to a gene: 7. The CDR3 loop is CASSRTGVVTEAFF. In DNA form, the CDR3 reads TGTGCCAGCAGCCGAACAGGGGTGGTCACTGAAGCTTTCTTT.

This clonotype was counted a few times. V is TRBV15 and J is TRBJ2-3; no clear D gene. The CDR3 consists of 15 residues. Germline-derived CDR1 and CDR2 are LNHNV and YYDKDF (reference sequence). The V end was cut by 0 bases, the J end by 2 bases, with 9 bases between. The CDR3 DNA is TGTGCCACCAGCAGAGACAGGATCCTCACAGATACGCAGTATTTT. It yields the protein CATSRDRILTDTQYF.

V usage is TRBV5-1 and J usage is TRBJ2-5; D gene uncertain. Germline V gives CDR1 SGHRS, CDR2 YFSETQ. The V and J ends lost 4 bases and 3 bases respectively, with 10 bases between them. CDR3 size: 13 residues. This CDR3 reads CASSVQVEETQYF. In nucleotides, the CDR3 is TGCGCCAGCAGCGTTCAGGTGGAAGAGACCCAGTACTTC. Combining the CDR3 with reference TRBV5-1 and TRBJ2-5 gives the whole variable domain KAGVTQTPRYLIKTRGQQVTLSCSPISGHRSVSWYQQTPGQGLQFLFEYFSETQRNKGNFPGRFSGRQFSNSRSEMNVSTLELGDSALYLCASSVQVEETQYFGPGTRLLVL.

This sequence joins TRBV27 and TRBJ2-7, with 7 nucleotides matching TRBD1. CDR1 is MNHEY, CDR2 SMNVEV, per germline (reference sequence). J lost 4 bases, V lost 0 bases, and 6 bases had no gene match. The CDR3 spans 15 residues. The CDR3 region is CASSLSAGGRYEQYV. In DNA, the CDR3 is TGTGCCAGCAGTTTATCGGCAGGGGGAAGGTACGAGCAGTACGTC.

V is TRBV5-1 and J is TRBJ2-1; a weak D match, TRBD2 (5 bases). This CDR3 region has 14 residues. V lost 0 bases, J lost 8 bases, and 12 bases lay in between. CDR1 and CDR2 from the germline V gene are SGHRS and YFSETQ. CDR3 residues: CASSLVGAGDEQFF. The CDR3 nucleotides read TGCGCCAGCAGCTTGGTTGGCGCGGGCGATGAGCAGTTCTTC.

The chain links TRBV11-2 to TRBJ1-6; a possible D gene is TRBD1 (5 bases). CDR3 length: 13 residues. V was shortened by 6 bases and J by 8 bases, with 11 bases between the two germline ends. Germline-derived CDR1 and CDR2 are SGHAT and FQNNGV. The DNA for the CDR3 is TGTGCCAGCAGTACCGGGACGGATTCACCCCTCCACTTT. This translates into CASSTGTDSPLHF.

This clonotype came up a few times. The rearrangement uses TRBV5-4 and TRBJ1-1; D call uncertain. Trimming took off 0 bases at V and 6 bases at J, with 15 bases between the two ends. Germline V CDR1 and CDR2: SGHNT, YYREEE (reference sequence). The CDR3 totals 15 residues. CDR3 amino acids: CASSLDVGRRAEAFF. The CDR3 DNA reads TGTGCCAGCAGCTTGGATGTAGGGCGACGGGCTGAAGCTTTCTTT. The whole variable domain, filled in from reference TRBV5-4 and TRBJ1-1, reads ETGVTQSPTHLIKTRGQQVTLRCSSQSGHNTVSWYQQALGQGPQFIFQYYREEENGRGNFPPRFSGLQFPNYSSELNVNALELDDSALYLCASSLDVGRRAEAFFGQGTRLTVV.

The V gene is TRBV20-1, the J gene TRBJ1-4, with 8 positions matching TRBD1. Germline values: CDR1 DFQATT, CDR2 SNEGSKA (reference sequence). V shed 1 base, J shed 6 bases, and the junction held 10 bases outside the gene matches. The CDR3 runs 16 residues. The CDR3 DNA follows: TGCAGTGCTAGAGGGACCCCTCAGGGGGCCTATGAAAAACTGTTTTTT. It specifies CSARGTPQGAYEKLFF.

A few counts support this clonotype. The chain couples TRBV5-5 to TRBJ1-2; TRBD1 aligns across 8 bases. V gave up 0 bases and J gave up 4 bases; unmatched junction bases: 5. This CDR3 has 15 amino acids. Germline CDR1 is SGHKS and CDR2 is YYEKEE (reference sequence). CDR3 loop: CASSLGGQGGYGYTF. The CDR3 DNA is TGTGCCAGCAGCTTGGGCGGACAGGGAGGCTATGGCTACACCTTC.

This chain links TRBV9 with TRBJ1-4; no reliable D call. There are 16 residues in the CDR3. The germline gives CDR1 SGDLS, CDR2 YYNGEE. With 3 bases removed from V and 0 bases from J, the gap between germline ends came to 12 bases. The CDR3 sequence is CASSARHGATNEKLFF. Here the CDR3 DNA reads TGTGCCAGCAGCGCAAGACACGGAGCAACTAATGAAAAACTGTTTTTT.